This T cell receptor (beta chain) was captured by sequencing in a study of tumor-infiltrating lymphocytes in primary liver carcinoma (dated by TCRdb to the late 2010s). At the level of the whole study: Surgical resection was performed in China between late 2015 and March 2016 on four to six patients with histopathologically diagnosed primary liver carcinoma. Hepatocellular carcinoma (four) or combined HCC and intrahepatic cholangiocarcinoma (one) was present in the five patients, who were three men and two women aged 30 to 69 years. The five patients had tumors of stage T1-T3 N0M0, with maximum diameters ranging from 4.2 to 10 cm. Each sample produced roughly 3.5 to 8 million productive TCRbeta reads, and read depth showed no significant difference between tissue types. TCRbeta repertoire sequencing, expression microarrays and whole-exome sequencing were combined in the study across five regions of each liver tumor, with adjacent normal tissue and blood also included. A total of 35 specimens from 5 patients went through TCRbeta repertoire sequencing, namely 25 tumor regions, 5 adjacent noncancerous liver tissues and 5 peripheral blood samples. Repertoires from technical replicates were highly reproducible, with mean shared-clone rates roughly 0.87 and correlation coefficients above 0.98.

About this clonotype itself: What this receptor recognizes is not known. Qualities for individual bases were not recorded, and no much larger clone is one base off.

Overall results and qualifications from the work: Only the TCR beta chain was sequenced, which likely underestimates true repertoire diversity because unpaired alpha chains were not captured. A significantly larger repertoire fraction was made up by the top 250 clones in tumors than in blood (p = 0.039). Because the samples were bulk and unsorted, CD4+ and CD8+ T cell repertoires could not be compared. Only 4 or 5 patients were included in the study, and the authors note that the findings should be validated in a larger study. Consistent with antigen-driven expansion, pairs of tumor regions showed higher repertoire overlap (mean roughly 35%) than either tumor-adjacent pairs (about 17%) or tumor-blood pairs (around 15%).

Blood RNA was extracted from unsorted whole blood with TRIzol reagent; germline DNA came from the DNeasy Blood & Tissue kit. At the time of sampling, the patients had chronic HBV infection and had not received any treatment. Before surgery, roughly 4.2 milliliters of peripheral blood were drawn into K2EDTA tubes. Based on the germline V gene, the CDR1 and CDR2 sequences are SGHRS and YFSETQ. Germline trimming amounts to 0 bases on V and 2 bases on J, with 4 as the count of junction bases outside the gene matches. The CDR3 spans 16 residues, from the cysteine through the phenylalanine. Of all the DNA, just the CDR3 is kept, 48 bases in frame from base 1. Using a constant-region primer and ProtoScript II reverse transcriptase, TCRbeta-specific cDNA was reverse-transcribed from around 520 ng total RNA. Construction of the TCRbeta libraries relied on three nested rounds of multiplex PCR, following a slightly modified ARM-PCR procedure. Multiplex TRBV1-TRBV30 forward primers and a Cbeta reverse primer were used in the first two PCR rounds, each of which was run for 9 to 11 cycles. A final 25-cycle PCR with Deep VentR polymerase added sample barcodes and Illumina adapters. Before sequencing, amplicons of 200-500 bp were purified from gel using a QIAquick gel extraction kit. The TCRbeta amplicons were sequenced with 250-bp paired-end reads on an Illumina HiSeq 2500. Per the original workflow: Reads were quality-trimmed with Trimmomatic v0.33, and paired reads were merged with FLASH v1.2.11 to recover full CDR3 sequences. V, D and J germline segments were assigned to the rearranged TCRbeta sequences using MiGEC v1.2.1b. Clonotype statistics and Shannon-Wiener diversity indices were calculated with VDJtools v1.0.0. To cut down on sampling bias, every analysis after diversity analysis relied on just the 250 most abundant clonotypes from each sample. The public reads were reanalyzed by TCRdb: fastp trimming at Q25, MiXCR alignment, in-frame beta chains only. Rows are unified per CDR3 protein, each entry keeping the most common DNA and genes. The V and J calls and clone size come from TCRdb's table, not from the authors' own analysis. The sample data list 330,000 or so distinct CDR3 sequences, and about two thirds of these were observed just once. Of the sample, 6.5% is held by the ten largest clones.

The rearrangement combines TRBV5-1 with TRBJ2-3, with 9 bases matching TRBD2. The clonotype was recovered from a man in his forties with primary liver carcinoma and hepatitis B virus infection. The sample was peripheral blood. The CDR3 region reads CASSLASGRITDTQYF. The sequenced DNA: TGCGCCAGCAGCTTGGCCAGCGGGAGGATCACAGATACGCAGTATTTT.